The entry below describes one TCR beta chain. Its specific antigen is unknown. Per-nucleotide qualities are absent, and no much larger clonotype sits a single base away. Data came from an Illumina HiSeq 1500. TCRdb reanalyzed the raw reads on its own, using fastp at Q25 for trimming and MiXCR for clone calling, and kept in-frame beta chains. Rows with one shared CDR3 protein collapse into an entry with the most common genes and DNA. The sample table shows around 550,000 distinct CDR3 sequences, and about 26% are seen once. Jointly, the top ten make up 13% of the sample. The data are from a study of T cell repertoires in cytomegalovirus infection (dated by TCRdb to the late 2010s). In terms of the full investigation: The HLA type of each donor mattered for the analysis, because public TCR beta signatures pointed to carriage of CMV infection along with the matching HLA type. Broad study findings and their caveats: The ex vivo response was dominated by HLA-C-restricted CMV-specific TCR beta clonotypes, and the single most frequent clonotype in two of eight donors was supplied by these HLA-C-restricted clonotypes. In both this cohort and an independent cohort of several hundred donors, the cumulative frequency of public TCR beta family members distinguished carriers of CMV infection plus the relevant HLA type.

The junction shows trimming of 5 bases on V and 3 bases on J, and the gene matches do not reach 2 bases of it. The cysteine opens and the phenylalanine closes a CDR3 of 14 amino acids. The only DNA kept is the CDR3, 42 bases in frame from the first base. The chain joins TRBV12-3 or TRBV12-4 to TRBJ2-2, and TRBD2 aligns with 8 junction nucleotides. The sequence came from a human donor in good health (CMV status not recorded). Some clones in this sample may be carry-over from other donors' samples. The sequenced sample consisted of PBMCs. The DNA is TGTGCCAGCAGTGGGACTAGAGACACCGGGGAGCTGTTTTTT. It encodes CASSGTRDTGELFF.